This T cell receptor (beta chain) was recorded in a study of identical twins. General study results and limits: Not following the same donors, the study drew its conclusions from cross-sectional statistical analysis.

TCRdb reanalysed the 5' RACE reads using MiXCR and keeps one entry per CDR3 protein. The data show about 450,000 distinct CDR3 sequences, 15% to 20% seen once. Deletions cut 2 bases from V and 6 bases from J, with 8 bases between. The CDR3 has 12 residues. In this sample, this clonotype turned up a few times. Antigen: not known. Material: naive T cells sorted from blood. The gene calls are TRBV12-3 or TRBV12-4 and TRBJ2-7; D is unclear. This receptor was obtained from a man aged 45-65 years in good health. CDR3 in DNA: TGTGCCAGCAGTTTATTCGTACGCGAGCAGTACTTC. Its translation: CASSLFVREQYF.